This entry lists 11 T cell receptor beta chains sequenced from one sample in a study of blood T cells in healthy people across ages. The authors ran a second PCR of about 6 to 11 cycles using a sample-barcoded 5' primer and a J-beta primer mix. Each CDR3 protein gets one entry after TCRdb re-called the 5' RACE reads with MiXCR. The table has approximately 780,000 distinct CDR3 sequences, about 26% seen once; the top ten hold about 3%. A further study also used this sample, focusing on T cells of mothers and their children.

The sample was blood. The receptors originated from a boy aged 10-17 years in good health.

V gene TRBV12-3 or TRBV12-4 combines with J gene TRBJ2-7, with 9 nucleotides matching TRBD1. With V trimmed by 5 bases and J by 7 bases, 12 bases remained unmatched. This CDR3 is 15 amino acids long. The CDR3 reads CASSRRTGEVWEQYF. CDR3 in DNA: TGTGCCAGCAGTCGACGGACAGGGGAAGTGTGGGAGCAGTACTTC.

This rearrangement joins TRBV29-1 to TRBJ2-5, with D hard to call. This CDR3 comprises 12 residues. V was pared by 6 bases and J by 3 bases, with 11 bases between. Germline V gene lookup returns CDR1 SQVTM and CDR2 ANQGSEA. The CDR3: CSVETVEETQYF. In DNA form, the CDR3 reads TGCAGCGTGGAGACGGTAGAAGAGACCCAGTACTTC.

The table lists this clonotype with a count of one. J is TRBJ2-2 and V is TRBV12-3 or TRBV12-4; 8 bases match TRBD2. CDR3 length: 15 residues. V was pared by 5 bases and J by 6 bases, with 8 bases of the junction left unmatched. CDR3 residues: CASSPAGLGAGELFF. The DNA of the CDR3 is TGTGCCAGCAGTCCGGCGGGACTAGGGGCCGGGGAGCTGTTTTTT.

This clonotype was detected only a few times. This chain uses TRBV2 with TRBJ1-4; D unclear. Germline CDR1 is SNHLY and CDR2 is FYNNEI. The CDR3 spans 12 residues. The V end lost 6 bases, the J end lost 10 bases, and 12 bases lay between the germline ends. The CDR3 DNA reads as TGTGCCAGCAGACCAGACCCGCTAAAACTGTTTTTT. Translating gives CASRPDPLKLFF.

V and J are TRBV28 and TRBJ2-7; the match to TRBD1 covers 7 bases. Germline CDR1 is MDHEN and CDR2 is SYDVKM. This CDR3 contains 14 residues. The trim removed 1 base at V and 6 bases at J, leaving 6 bases unmatched. CDR3 in amino acids: CASSLSARDSEQYF. CDR3 coding DNA: TGTGCCAGCAGTTTATCCGCTAGGGACAGCGAGCAGTACTTC.

The chain uses TRBV24-1 and TRBJ2-1, with unresolved D. Germline CDR1 reads KGHDR; CDR2 reads SFDVKD. There are 15 residues in the CDR3. Deletions cut 1 base from V and 0 bases from J, with 6 bases between. This chain's CDR3 is CATSDLKSSYNEQFF. The CDR3 coding sequence is TGTGCCACCAGTGATTTAAAGAGCTCCTACAATGAGCAGTTCTTC.

This chain links TRBV5-1 with TRBJ1-1; D is undetermined. CDR1 is SGHRS and CDR2 is YFSETQ in the germline V gene. Trimming cost V 2 bases and J 4 bases, with 6 bases left between them. CDR3 length: 12 amino acids. CDR3 region: CASSFGPTEAFF. In nucleotides, the CDR3 is TGCGCCAGCAGCTTCGGACCCACTGAAGCTTTCTTT.

This clonotype has just a few counts. V and J are TRBV20-1 and TRBJ1-2, with unresolved D. Germline loops: CDR1 DFQATT, CDR2 SNEGSKA (reference sequence). V lost 0 bases and J 5 bases, leaving 16 bases between the germline ends. CDR3 length: 15 amino acids. The CDR3 DNA is TGCAGTGCTAGAGAACCCATTTCCCATGGATATGGCTACACCTTC. This encodes CSAREPISHGYGYTF.

This clonotype has just a few counts. Sequence at one end of the junction differs from germline and may be a read error. The chain links TRBV3-1 to TRBJ2-5; 7 nucleotides align to TRBD1. The CDR3 is 15 amino acids. Germline assignment: CDR1 LGHDT and CDR2 YNNKEL (reference sequence). Here the CDR3 reads CASSKDRDGVKTQYF. CDR3 nucleotides: TGTGCCAGCAGCAAAGACAGGGATGGGGTTAAGACCCAGTACTTC.

DNA for the CDR3: TGTGCCATCAGTGATCAAGTAGACCATGGCTACACCTTC. Protein sequence: CAISDQVDHGYTF. The J gene is TRBJ1-2, the V gene TRBV10-3; D is unresolved. Germline V gene lookup returns CDR1 ENHRY and CDR2 SYGVKD. The V end was cut by 3 bases, the J end by 6 bases, with 11 bases between. The CDR3 covers 13 residues.

This clonotype has only a few counts. The V call is TRBV5-1, the J call TRBJ2-2; 10 bases fit TRBD1. The CDR3 totals 15 residues. CDR1 SGHRS and CDR2 YFSETQ come from the germline V gene. The V gene end was trimmed by 1 base and the J gene end by 4 bases; junction bases not matched to a gene: 1. CDR3: CASSLRTGGTGELFF. The CDR3 DNA follows: TGCGCCAGCAGCTTGCGGACAGGGGGCACCGGGGAGCTGTTTTTT.